This TCR beta chain is from a study of Graves' ophthalmopathy and Graves' hyperthyroidism. Beta-chain TCR CDR3 regions were amplified from RNA transcripts. Second-round multiplex PCR came after a first-round RT-PCR that employed HTBI primers. A single record per CDR3 protein comes from TCRdb applying MiXCR to the multiplex PCR reads. In the table there are about 1.2 million distinct CDR3 sequences, about 38% of which are singletons. Points from the study as a whole: Discriminating ophthalmopathy from stable hyperthyroidism, a 13-signature model attained a sensitivity of over 85% and a specificity of about 83%.

The CDR3 has 14 amino acids. V lost 7 bases to trimming and J lost 10 bases, with 22 bases between them. This clonotype was observed a handful of times. Its antigen is currently unknown. Participants with hyperthyroidism, aged 18 to 65, were newly diagnosed with under 2 months' duration. This TCR was recovered from an adult man with Graves' hyperthyroidism. The chain links TRBV12-3 or TRBV12-4 to TRBJ1-1; D may be TRBD1 (6 bases). Sequenced material: peripheral blood or thyroid tissue (not recorded which). The DNA for the CDR3 is TGTGCCAGCAAGAAGTCGCTGCTGGGGGCTGGAGCTTTCTTT. The encoded protein is CASKKSLLGAGAFF.